The rows below give T cell receptor beta chains drawn from one sample of a study of blood T cell repertoires in COVID-19. TCRdb's table, derived via immunoSEQ multiplex PCR, lists solely in-frame clones and lacks some. Among about 210,000 clones listed, 81% were seen once. The source material was PBMCs or T cells enriched from blood (not recorded which). The source is a woman aged 50 to 60 with acute COVID-19. The CDR3 runs from the conserved cysteine through the conserved F or W. A D gene is named only where the DNA matches it firmly. Clone sizes are given selectively: once, few, many, or a class where the clone is expanded.

TRBD1	TRBV7-2	TRBJ1-1	NA	CASSPGQGLGTEAFF	TGTGCCAGCAGCCCTGGACAGGGGTTGGGCACTGAAGCTTTCTTT
NA	TRBV27	TRBJ1-1	NA	CASSSGQLLRNTEAFF	TGTGCCAGCAGTTCTGGACAGCTATTACGGAACACTGAAGCTTTCTTT
NA	TRBV6-5	TRBJ1-3	NA	CASSWGGSGNTIYF	TGTGCCAGCAGCTGGGGGGGCAGCGGAAACACCATATATTTT
TRBD1	TRBV2	TRBJ2-6	NA	CASILGGTGGAGANVLTF	TGTGCCAGCATCCTAGGGGGGACAGGTGGGGCTGGGGCCAACGTCCTGACTTTC
TRBD1	TRBV9	TRBJ1-4	NA	CASSPGQGARNEKLFF	TGTGCCAGCAGCCCGGGACAGGGGGCGAGGAATGAAAAACTGTTTTTT
TRBD1	TRBV7-2	TRBJ2-1	NA	CASSLGQGAYNEQFF	TGTGCCAGCAGCTTAGGGCAGGGGGCTTACAATGAGCAGTTCTTC
TRBD1	TRBV5-1	TRBJ1-4	NA	CASSLASDRGSEKLFF	TGCGCCAGCAGCTTGGCCTCCGACAGGGGGAGTGAAAAACTGTTTTTT
NA	TRBV15	TRBJ2-7	few	CATSTSGHPYEQYF	TGTGCCACCAGCACTTCGGGACACCCTTACGAGCAGTACTTC
TRBD1	TRBV24-1	TRBJ2-5	NA	CATGTARETQYF	TGTGCCACCGGGACAGCCCGAGAGACCCAGTACTTC
TRBD1	TRBV11-3	TRBJ2-1	NA	CASSSSGTGDYNEQFF	TGTGCCAGCAGCTCCTCCGGGACAGGGGATTACAATGAGCAGTTCTTC
TRBD1	TRBV5-1	TRBJ1-2	NA	CASSVGTAGVGYTF	TGCGCCAGCAGTGTCGGGACAGCAGGAGTTGGCTACACCTTC
NA	TRBV6-4	TRBJ2-3	NA	CASSYSAQGTDTQYF	TGTGCCAGCAGTTATAGCGCTCAAGGCACAGATACGCAGTATTTT
NA	TRBV7-2	TRBJ2-7	once	CASSLSSPDYEQYF	TGTGCCAGCAGCTTAAGCTCCCCCGATTACGAGCAGTACTTC
TRBD2	TRBV7-2	TRBJ2-7	NA	CASRSGTSSYEQYF	TGTGCCAGCAGGAGCGGGACGAGCTCCTACGAGCAGTACTTC
TRBD1	TRBV5-1	TRBJ2-5	NA	CASSYRDRGVLWQETQYF	TGCGCCAGCAGCTACCGGGACAGGGGTGTCTTATGGCAAGAGACCCAGTACTTC
NA	TRBV18	TRBJ1-5	NA	CASSPREGDQPQHF	TGTGCCAGCTCACCCCGGGAGGGGGACCAGCCCCAGCATTTT
TRBD1	TRBV7-9	TRBJ2-5	NA	CASSPLPRQGGETQYF	TGTGCCAGCAGCCCCCTCCCCAGACAGGGGGGAGAGACCCAGTACTTC